This TCR beta chain was identified in a study of blood T cell repertoires in COVID-19. Study information: Donors in the United States, Italy and Spain gave samples during acute or convalescent COVID-19. From T cells, B-cell-depleted T cells, or PBMCs came the material, which was cDNA or gDNA.

Study processing details: Scientists estimated how many nucleated cells there were by amplifying reference gene primers. Only in-frame clones appear in the TCRdb table, and some are missing; sequencing was by immunoSEQ multiplex PCR. That table supplies the V and J calls and clone size; D and trimming were determined from the DNA. The data show around 210,000 clones, about 90% seen once. The ends lost 4 bases at V and 0 bases at J; junction bases unmatched: 5. Germline CDR1 reads GTSNPN; CDR2 reads SVGIG (reference sequence). The CDR3 runs 14 residues. Sequences were obtained from peripheral blood. The receptor comes from a man between 18 and 29 years old with active or convalescent COVID-19. The genes are TRBV30 and TRBJ2-7; 8 nucleotides align to TRBD2. CDR3 loop: CAWTAGGSSYEQYF. CDR3 nucleotides: TGTGCCTGGACGGCGGGAGGAAGCTCCTACGAGCAGTACTTC.